Only a few counts were recorded for the clone carrying this T cell receptor (beta chain). Its antigen is currently unknown. TCRdb reprocessed the reads with MiXCR, giving one entry per CDR3 protein. The table includes about 900,000 distinct CDR3 sequences, approximately 33% detected once. These data are taken from a study of T cell repertoires in cytomegalovirus infection. Study-wide context: Well-studied HLA-B-restricted CMV epitopes were used in the study alongside recently identified HLA-C-restricted ones. Study-level findings and limits: CMV-specific TCR beta clonotypes restricted by HLA-C dominated the ex vivo response.

The CDR3 totals 20 residues. Germline loops: CDR1 DFQATT, CDR2 SNEGSKA (reference sequence). V was shortened by 0 bases and J by 0 bases, with 24 bases between the two germline ends. The clonotype was recovered from a human donor in good health (CMV status not recorded). Some clones in this sample may be carry-over from other donors' samples. This chain connects TRBV20-1 to TRBJ1-5; no definite D call. Sequencing used cultured CD8+ T cells from PBMCs, obtained from culture after CMV antigen stimulation. CDR3 region: CSARDLMRGEPSYSNQPQHF. The CDR3 nucleotides read TGCAGTGCTAGAGATCTTATGCGGGGTGAACCCTCCTATAGCAATCAGCCCCAGCATTTT.